A selection of T cell receptor beta chains follows, all from one sample in a study of glioma-infiltrating T cells. TCRdb re-called the multiplex PCR reads with MiXCR, one entry per CDR3 protein. The sample has more than 350,000 distinct CDR3 sequences, less than 50% seen once. Sequencing was performed on glioma tissue, nonneoplastic brain tissue, or PBMCs (not recorded which). The source is a human donor with low-grade glioma or glioblastoma, undergoing nonglioma brain surgery, or in good health (not recorded which). CDR3s include the opening cysteine and the closing phenylalanine or tryptophan. D genes are given only for firm matches. Expanded clones get a size class; other rows say once, few or many, or leave the size out.

j_call clone_size v_call d_call cdr3_nt cdr3_aa
TRBJ1-3 - TRBV20-1 - TGCAGTGCTACCCCACTACGGGGGCCTGTAAACACCATATATTTT CSATPLRGPVNTIYF
TRBJ1-5 - TRBV2 - TGTGCCAGCAGTGAAGGGGTGACGGACAATCAGCCCCAGCATTTT CASSEGVTDNQPQHF
TRBJ2-6 - TRBV12-3/TRBV12-4 - TGTGCCAGCAGTTCGAAAGGGGTTGGGGCCAACGTCCTGACTTTC CASSSKGVGANVLTF
TRBJ1-2 few TRBV15 - TGTGCCACCAGCAGAGACAACTCGGGCTACACCTTC CATSRDNSGYTF
TRBJ2-1 few TRBV6-2/TRBV6-3 - TGTGCCAGCAGTCCTCGACAAAGCTCCTACAATGAGCAGTTCTTC CASSPRQSSYNEQFF
TRBJ2-5 many TRBV7-2 - TGTGCCAGCAGCTTCCAAGAGACCCAGTACTTC CASSFQETQYF
TRBJ1-1 many TRBV6-2/TRBV6-3 - TGTGCCAGCAGTTACCTCATGAACACTGAAGCTTTCTTT CASSYLMNTEAFF
TRBJ2-1 few TRBV27 - TGTGCCAGCAGTTTAGAACAGTGGTTGGATGGTGAGCAGTTCTTC CASSLEQWLDGEQFF
TRBJ2-1 - TRBV28 - TGTGCCAGCAGCACCTTCCCGGGAGACGGAAATTATGAGCAGTTCTTC CASSTFPGDGNYEQFF
TRBJ2-7 many TRBV27 - TGTGCCAGCAGTTTAACCGCGAGTTCCTACGAGCAGTACTTC CASSLTASSYEQYF
TRBJ2-3 many TRBV27 TRBD2 TGTGCCAGCAGTCCCATGCTAGCGGTGGGCACAGATACGCAGTATTTT CASSPMLAVGTDTQYF
TRBJ2-2 - TRBV20-1 - TGCAGTGCCAGACCGAAGAACACCGGGGAGCTGTTTTTT CSARPKNTGELFF
TRBJ2-3 - TRBV20-1 - TGCAGTGCTAGAGAGAACACGCGGGGAAATACGCAGTATTTT CSARENTRGNTQYF
TRBJ2-3 few TRBV4-1 TRBD1 TGCGCTAGCAGCCTCTGGACAGGGAAGACAGATACGCAGTATTTT CASSLWTGKTDTQYF
TRBJ2-7 - TRBV7-6 - TGTGCCAGCAGCTTAGAAGTCGGATCCTTACGCTACGAGCAGTACTTC CASSLEVGSLRYEQYF
TRBJ1-1 many TRBV20-1 TRBD1 TGCAGTGCTAGAAGTCAGGGGGCCCGCACTGAAGCTTTCTTT CSARSQGARTEAFF
TRBJ2-2 - TRBV19 - TGTGCCAGTAGTATAGGCCTCGGGCCGGGCACCGGGGAGCTGTTTTTT CASSIGLGPGTGELFF
TRBJ2-7 few TRBV19 - TGTGCCAGTAGTATCGAACTAGCCTACGAGCAGTACTTC CASSIELAYEQYF